The clone carrying this T cell receptor (beta chain) was detected a few times. Its antigen remains unknown. This CDR3 comprises 14 residues. The V end lost 0 bases, the J end lost 0 bases, and 8 bases lay between the germline ends. The germline V gene has CDR1 GTSNPN and CDR2 SVGIG (reference sequence). Blood was collected once per donor into heparin, averaging around 120 mL. The data belong to a study of beta chain features in type 1 diabetes. Overall study findings and caveats: Any HLA type influence on TCRB rearrangement was left unresolved here. Researchers reported that naive, central memory and Treg TCRB repertoires appeared more similar in patients than in healthy donors. Shorter TCRB CDR3s, moderately but significantly so, marked every one of the four CD4+ subsets in Type 1 diabetes patients.

The sequenced template was cDNA made from the entire isolated RNA. Method: immunoSEQ multiplex PCR; TCRdb's copy keeps in-frame clones and lacks some. The sample lists roughly 140,000 clones; 11% were seen once. Sequenced input: central memory CD4+ T cells from blood. The rearrangement joins TRBV30 to TRBJ1-2, with D maybe TRBD1 (5 bases). This TCR derives from a man between 18 and 35 years old in good health. The CDR3 nucleotides are TGTGCCTGGAGTGTAGGGACGTCTAACTATGGCTACACCTTC. It encodes CAWSVGTSNYGYTF.